This entry concerns a single T cell receptor (beta chain). The record originates from a study of blood T cell repertoires in COVID-19. As for the study in general: COVID-19 samples from acute and convalescent phases originated in the United States, Italy and Spain. T cells, B-cell-depleted T cells, or PBMCs supplied cDNA or gDNA.

Germline V CDR1 and CDR2: KGHSH, LQKENI. With 2 bases removed from V and 5 bases from J, the gap between germline ends came to 12 bases. The CDR3 totals 14 residues. Authors' data handling: Estimation of nucleated cell counts relied on the amplification of reference gene primers. TCRdb's copy holds only in-frame clones and misses some; the assay was immunoSEQ multiplex PCR. The V and J calls and clone size were taken over from that table, and D and trimming were inferred from the DNA. The profile shows about 400,000 clones, about 88% of them singletons. This chain links TRBV18 with TRBJ1-2, with D possibly matching TRBD1 (6 bases). This TCR was sampled from a human donor in a cohort sampled during active COVID-19. Material: peripheral blood. This chain's CDR3 is CASSPTGWEYGYTF. Written as DNA, the CDR3 is TGTGCCAGCTCACCAACAGGGTGGGAGTATGGCTACACCTTC. Full variable domain (remainder filled in from reference TRBV18 and TRBJ1-2): NAGVMQNPRHLVRRRGQEARLRCSPMKGHSHVYWYRQLPEEGLKFMVYLQKENIIDESGMPKERFSAEFPKEGPSILRIQQVVRGDSAAYFCASSPTGWEYGYTFGSGTRLTVV.